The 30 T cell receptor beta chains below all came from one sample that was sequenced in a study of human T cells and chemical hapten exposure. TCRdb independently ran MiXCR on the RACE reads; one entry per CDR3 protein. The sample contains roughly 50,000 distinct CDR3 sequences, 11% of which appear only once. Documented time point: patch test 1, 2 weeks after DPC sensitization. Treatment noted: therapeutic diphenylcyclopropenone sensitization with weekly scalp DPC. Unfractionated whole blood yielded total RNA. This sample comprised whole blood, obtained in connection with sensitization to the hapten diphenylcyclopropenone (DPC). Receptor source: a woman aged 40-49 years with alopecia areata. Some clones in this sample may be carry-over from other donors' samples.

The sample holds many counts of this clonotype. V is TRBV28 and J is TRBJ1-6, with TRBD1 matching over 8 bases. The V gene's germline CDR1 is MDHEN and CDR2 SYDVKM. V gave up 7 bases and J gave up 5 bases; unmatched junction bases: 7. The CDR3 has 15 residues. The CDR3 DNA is TGTGCCAGCACCCCGTGGGACAGGAATAATTCACCCCTCCACTTT. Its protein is CASTPWDRNNSPLHF.

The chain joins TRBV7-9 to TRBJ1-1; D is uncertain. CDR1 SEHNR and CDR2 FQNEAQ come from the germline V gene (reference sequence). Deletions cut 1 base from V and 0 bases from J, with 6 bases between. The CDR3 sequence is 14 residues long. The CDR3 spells CASSLGSMNTEAFF. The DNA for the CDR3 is TGTGCCAGCAGCTTAGGCAGCATGAACACTGAAGCTTTCTTT.

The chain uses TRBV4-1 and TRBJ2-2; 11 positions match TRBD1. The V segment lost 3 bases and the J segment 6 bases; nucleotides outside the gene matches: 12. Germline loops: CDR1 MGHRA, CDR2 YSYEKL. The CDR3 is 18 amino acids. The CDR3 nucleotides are TGCGCCAGCAGCCAGCGGACAGGGGGCGCTTCTGGGCCCGGGGAGCTGTTTTTT. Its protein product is CASSQRTGGASGPGELFF.

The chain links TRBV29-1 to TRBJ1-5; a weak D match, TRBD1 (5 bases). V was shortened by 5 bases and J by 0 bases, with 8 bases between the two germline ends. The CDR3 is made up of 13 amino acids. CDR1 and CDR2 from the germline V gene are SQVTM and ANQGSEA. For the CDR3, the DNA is TGCAGCGTTCAAGGGGATAGCAATCAGCCCCAGCATTTT. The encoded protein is CSVQGDSNQPQHF.

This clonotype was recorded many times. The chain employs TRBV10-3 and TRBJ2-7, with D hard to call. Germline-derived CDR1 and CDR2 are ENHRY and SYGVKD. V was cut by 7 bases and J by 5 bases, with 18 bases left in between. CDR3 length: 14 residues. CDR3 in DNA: TGTGCCATCACCACGGGCGCCGCGTTGGACGAGCAGTACTTC. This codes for CAITTGAALDEQYF.

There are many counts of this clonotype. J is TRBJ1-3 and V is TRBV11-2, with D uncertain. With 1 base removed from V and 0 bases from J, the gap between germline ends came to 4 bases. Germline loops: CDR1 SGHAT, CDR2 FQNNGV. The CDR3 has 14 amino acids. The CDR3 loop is CASSLAYSGNTIYF. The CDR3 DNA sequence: TGTGCCAGCAGCTTAGCATACTCTGGAAACACCATATATTTT.

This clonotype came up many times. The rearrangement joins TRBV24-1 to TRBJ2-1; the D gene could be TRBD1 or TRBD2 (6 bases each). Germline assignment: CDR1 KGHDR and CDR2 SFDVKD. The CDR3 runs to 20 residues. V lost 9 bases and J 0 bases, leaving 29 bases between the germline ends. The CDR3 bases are TGTGCCACCCCCTTGCCCTGGGGCTTTGCGGGACAAAGCTCCTACAATGAGCAGTTCTTC. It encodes CATPLPWGFAGQSSYNEQFF.

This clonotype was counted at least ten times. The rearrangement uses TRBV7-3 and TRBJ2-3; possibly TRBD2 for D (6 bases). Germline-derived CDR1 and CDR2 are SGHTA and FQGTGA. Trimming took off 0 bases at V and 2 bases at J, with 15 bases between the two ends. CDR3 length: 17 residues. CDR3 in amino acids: CASSLTYSAGITDTQYF. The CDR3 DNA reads TGTGCCAGCAGCTTAACGTATTCGGCGGGGATCACAGATACGCAGTATTTT.

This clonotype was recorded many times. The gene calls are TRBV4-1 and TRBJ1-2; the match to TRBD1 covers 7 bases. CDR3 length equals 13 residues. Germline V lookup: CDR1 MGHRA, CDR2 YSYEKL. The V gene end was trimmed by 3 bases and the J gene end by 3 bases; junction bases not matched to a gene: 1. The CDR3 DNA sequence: TGCGCCAGCAGCCAGACAGGGTACTATGGCTACACCTTC. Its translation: CASSQTGYYGYTF.

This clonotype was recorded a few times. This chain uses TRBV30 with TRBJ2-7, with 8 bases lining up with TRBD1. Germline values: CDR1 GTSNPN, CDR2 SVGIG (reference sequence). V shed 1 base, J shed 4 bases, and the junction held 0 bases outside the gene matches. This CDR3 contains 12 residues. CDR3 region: CAWSGQGYEQYF. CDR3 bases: TGTGCCTGGAGTGGACAGGGGTACGAGCAGTACTTC.

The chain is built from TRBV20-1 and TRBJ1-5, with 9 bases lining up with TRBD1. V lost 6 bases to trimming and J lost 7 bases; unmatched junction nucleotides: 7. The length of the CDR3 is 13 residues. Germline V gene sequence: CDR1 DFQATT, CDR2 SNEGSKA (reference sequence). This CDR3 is CSANGQGRQPQHF. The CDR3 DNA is TGCAGTGCCAATGGACAGGGGAGGCAGCCCCAGCATTTT.

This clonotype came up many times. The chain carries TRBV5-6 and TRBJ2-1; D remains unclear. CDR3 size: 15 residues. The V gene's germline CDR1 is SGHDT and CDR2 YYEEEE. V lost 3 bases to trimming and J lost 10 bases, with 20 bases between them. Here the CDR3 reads CASSSDGEAFWEQFF. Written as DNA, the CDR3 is TGTGCCAGCAGCTCAGACGGTGAAGCCTTTTGGGAGCAGTTCTTC.

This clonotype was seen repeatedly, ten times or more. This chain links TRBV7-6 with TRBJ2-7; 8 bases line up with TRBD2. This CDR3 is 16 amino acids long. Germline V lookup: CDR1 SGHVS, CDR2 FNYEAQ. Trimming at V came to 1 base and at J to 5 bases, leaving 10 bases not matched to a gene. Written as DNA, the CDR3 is TGTGCCAGCAGCTTAGATCCCCCGGGACTAGTGCACGAGCAGTACTTC. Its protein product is CASSLDPPGLVHEQYF. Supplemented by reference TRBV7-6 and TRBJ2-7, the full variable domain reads GAGVSQSPRYKVTKRGQDVALRCDPISGHVSLYWYRQALGQGPEFLTYFNYEAQQDKSGLPNDRFSAERPEGSISTLTIQRTEQRDSAMYRCASSLDPPGLVHEQYFGPGTRLTVT.

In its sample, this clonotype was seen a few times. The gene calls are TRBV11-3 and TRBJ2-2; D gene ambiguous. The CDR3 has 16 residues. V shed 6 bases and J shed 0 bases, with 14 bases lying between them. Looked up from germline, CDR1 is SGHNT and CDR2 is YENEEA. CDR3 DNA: TGTGCCAGCAGTTTACTGAGGCGCTCGAACACCGGGGAGCTGTTTTTT. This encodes CASSLLRRSNTGELFF.

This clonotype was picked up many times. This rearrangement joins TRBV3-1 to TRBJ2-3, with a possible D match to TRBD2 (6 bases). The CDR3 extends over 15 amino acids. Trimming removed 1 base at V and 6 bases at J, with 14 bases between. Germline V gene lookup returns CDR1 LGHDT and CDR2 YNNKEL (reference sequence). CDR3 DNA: TGTGCCAGCAGCCAAGGTGGGACGGGAGTCGATACGCAGTATTTT. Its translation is CASSQGGTGVDTQYF.

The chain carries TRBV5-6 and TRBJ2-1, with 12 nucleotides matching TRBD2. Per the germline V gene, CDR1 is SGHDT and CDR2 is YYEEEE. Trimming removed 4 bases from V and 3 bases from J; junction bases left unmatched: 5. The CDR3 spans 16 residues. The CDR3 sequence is CASSIRTSGDYNEQFF. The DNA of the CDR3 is TGTGCCAGCAGCATCCGGACTAGCGGGGACTACAATGAGCAGTTCTTC.

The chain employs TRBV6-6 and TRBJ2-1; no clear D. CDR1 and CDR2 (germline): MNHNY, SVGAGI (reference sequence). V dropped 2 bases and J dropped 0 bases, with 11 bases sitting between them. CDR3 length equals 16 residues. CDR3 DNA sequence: TGTGCCAGCAGTTACCCTCCCTATAGCTCCTACAATGAGCAGTTCTTC. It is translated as CASSYPPYSSYNEQFF.

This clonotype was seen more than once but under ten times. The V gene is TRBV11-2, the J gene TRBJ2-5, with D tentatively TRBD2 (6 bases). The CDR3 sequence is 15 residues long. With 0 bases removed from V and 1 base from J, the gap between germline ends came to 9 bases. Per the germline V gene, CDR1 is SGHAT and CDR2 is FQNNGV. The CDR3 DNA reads TGTGCCAGCAGCTTAGATGCAGCGGGCCAAGAGACCCAGTACTTC. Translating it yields CASSLDAAGQETQYF.

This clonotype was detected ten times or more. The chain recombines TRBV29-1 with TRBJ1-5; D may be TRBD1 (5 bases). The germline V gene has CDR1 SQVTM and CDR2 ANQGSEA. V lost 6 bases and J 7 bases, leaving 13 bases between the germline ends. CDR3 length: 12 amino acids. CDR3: CSVRDPGQPQHF. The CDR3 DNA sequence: TGCAGCGTCAGGGACCCCGGGCAGCCCCAGCATTTT.

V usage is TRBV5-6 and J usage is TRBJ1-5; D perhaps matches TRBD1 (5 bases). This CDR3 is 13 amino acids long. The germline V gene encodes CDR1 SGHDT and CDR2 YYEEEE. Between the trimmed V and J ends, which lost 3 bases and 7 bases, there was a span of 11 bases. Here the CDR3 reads CASSSGRGQPQHF. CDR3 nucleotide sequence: TGTGCCAGCAGCTCCGGGCGGGGCCAGCCCCAGCATTTT.

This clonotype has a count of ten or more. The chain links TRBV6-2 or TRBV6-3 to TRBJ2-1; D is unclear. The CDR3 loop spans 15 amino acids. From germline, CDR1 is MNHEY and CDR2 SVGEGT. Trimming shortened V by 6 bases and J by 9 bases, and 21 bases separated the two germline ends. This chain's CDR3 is CASSYRPDRLGEQFF. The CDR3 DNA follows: TGTGCCAGCAGCTACCGCCCTGACCGCCTAGGTGAGCAGTTCTTC.

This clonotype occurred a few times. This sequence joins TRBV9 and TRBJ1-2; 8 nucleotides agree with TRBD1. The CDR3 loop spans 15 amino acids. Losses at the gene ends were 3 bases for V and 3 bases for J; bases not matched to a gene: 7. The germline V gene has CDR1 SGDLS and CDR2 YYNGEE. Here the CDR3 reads CASSAGLQGDYGYTF. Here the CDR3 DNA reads TGTGCCAGCAGCGCCGGCCTACAGGGGGACTATGGCTACACCTTC.

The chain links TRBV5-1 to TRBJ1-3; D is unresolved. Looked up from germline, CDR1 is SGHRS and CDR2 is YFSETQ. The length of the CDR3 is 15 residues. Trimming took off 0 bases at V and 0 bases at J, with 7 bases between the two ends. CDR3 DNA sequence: TGCGCCAGCAGCTTGGATGTGAACTCTGGAAACACCATATATTTT. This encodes CASSLDVNSGNTIYF.

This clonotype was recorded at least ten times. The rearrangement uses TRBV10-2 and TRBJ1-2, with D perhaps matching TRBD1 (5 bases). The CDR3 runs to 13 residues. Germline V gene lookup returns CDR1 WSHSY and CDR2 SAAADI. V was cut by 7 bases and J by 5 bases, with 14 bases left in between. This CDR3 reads CASNDRGKYGYTF. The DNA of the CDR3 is TGCGCCAGCAACGACAGAGGGAAATATGGCTACACCTTC.

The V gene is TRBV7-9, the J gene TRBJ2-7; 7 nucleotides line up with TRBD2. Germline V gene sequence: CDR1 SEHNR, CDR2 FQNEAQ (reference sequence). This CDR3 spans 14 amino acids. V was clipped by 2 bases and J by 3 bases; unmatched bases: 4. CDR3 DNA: TGTGCCAGCAGCTTACACGGGGGGAGCTACGAGCAGTACTTC. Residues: CASSLHGGSYEQYF.

The CDR3 here is CASSSQRNEQFF. The CDR3 coding sequence is TGTGCCAGCAGCTCCCAGAGGAATGAGCAGTTCTTC. The genes are TRBV7-2 and TRBJ2-1, with D uncertain. CDR1 is SGHTA, CDR2 FQGNSA, per germline. The CDR3 has 12 amino acids. Trimming stripped 4 bases from V and 7 bases from J, with 8 bases between.

CDR3 sequence (DNA): TGTGCCAGCTCACCACCGGCAAGGCAGTTGAGCTCTGGAAACACCATATATTTT. Translating gives CASSPPARQLSSGNTIYF. The V gene is TRBV18, the J gene TRBJ1-3, with D unresolved. V lost 0 bases and J lost 0, with 15 bases in between. Germline-derived CDR1 and CDR2 are KGHSH and LQKENI. This CDR3 has 18 residues.

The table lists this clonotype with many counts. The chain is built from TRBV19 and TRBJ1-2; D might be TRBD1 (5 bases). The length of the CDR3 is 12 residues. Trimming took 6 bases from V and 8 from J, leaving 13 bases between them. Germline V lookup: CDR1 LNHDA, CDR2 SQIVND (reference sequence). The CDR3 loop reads CASRSEGEGYTF. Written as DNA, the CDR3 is TGTGCCAGTAGATCGGAAGGGGAAGGCTACACCTTC.

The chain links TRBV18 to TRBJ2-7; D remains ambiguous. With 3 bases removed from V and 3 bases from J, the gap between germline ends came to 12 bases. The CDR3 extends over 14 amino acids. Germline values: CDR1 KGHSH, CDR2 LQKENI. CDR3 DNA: TGTGCCAGCTCACCCCCGAGCTCTGGCTACGAGCAGTACTTC. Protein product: CASSPPSSGYEQYF.

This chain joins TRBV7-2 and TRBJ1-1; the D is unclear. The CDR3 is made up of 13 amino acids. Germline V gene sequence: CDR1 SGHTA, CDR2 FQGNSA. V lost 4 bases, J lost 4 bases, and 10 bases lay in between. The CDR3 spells CASSSARGTEAFF. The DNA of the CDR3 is TGTGCCAGCAGCTCCGCACGGGGCACTGAAGCTTTCTTT.